This TCR beta chain was captured in a study of regulatory T cells. Study conclusions and caveats: In CD3G-deficient patients, conventional CD4+ T cells were enriched for hydrophobic CDR3 residues at positions 6 and 7. Regulatory T cells showed the strongest V-J pair restriction and V/J gene skewing among patient repertoires.

Amplification used 52 TRBV primers and 13 TRBJ primers. Here immunoSEQ multiplex PCR was the method, and the copy in TCRdb shows in-frame clones only, minus some. Here the sample spans 25,000 to 40,000 clones, about 93% being singletons. Between the trimmed V and J ends, which lost 1 base and 5 bases, there was a span of 14 bases. The CDR3 is made up of 15 amino acids. Germline values: CDR1 MDHEN, CDR2 SYDVKM. Comments on this clone: Its target is not known.

Sequenced: conventional CD4+ T cells sorted from blood. The receptor's source is a child aged 2-15 years with CD3G deficiency. The chain joins TRBV28 to TRBJ2-5; D remains unclear. The CDR3 sequence: CASSLYAAAGETQYF. In DNA, the CDR3 is TGTGCCAGCAGTTTATATGCCGCGGCTGGCGAGACCCAGTACTTC.